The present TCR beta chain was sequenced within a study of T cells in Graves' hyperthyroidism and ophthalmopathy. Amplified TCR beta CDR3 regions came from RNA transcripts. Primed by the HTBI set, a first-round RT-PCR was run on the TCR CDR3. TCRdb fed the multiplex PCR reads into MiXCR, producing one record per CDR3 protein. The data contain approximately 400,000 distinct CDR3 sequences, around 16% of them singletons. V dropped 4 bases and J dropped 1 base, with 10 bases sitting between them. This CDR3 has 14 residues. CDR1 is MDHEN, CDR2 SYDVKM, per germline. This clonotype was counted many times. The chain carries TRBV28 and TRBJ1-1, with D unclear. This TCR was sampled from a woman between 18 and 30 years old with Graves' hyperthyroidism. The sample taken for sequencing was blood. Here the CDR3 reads CASSSPMRNTEAFF. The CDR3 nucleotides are TGTGCCAGCAGTTCCCCGATGAGGAACACTGAAGCTTTCTTT.